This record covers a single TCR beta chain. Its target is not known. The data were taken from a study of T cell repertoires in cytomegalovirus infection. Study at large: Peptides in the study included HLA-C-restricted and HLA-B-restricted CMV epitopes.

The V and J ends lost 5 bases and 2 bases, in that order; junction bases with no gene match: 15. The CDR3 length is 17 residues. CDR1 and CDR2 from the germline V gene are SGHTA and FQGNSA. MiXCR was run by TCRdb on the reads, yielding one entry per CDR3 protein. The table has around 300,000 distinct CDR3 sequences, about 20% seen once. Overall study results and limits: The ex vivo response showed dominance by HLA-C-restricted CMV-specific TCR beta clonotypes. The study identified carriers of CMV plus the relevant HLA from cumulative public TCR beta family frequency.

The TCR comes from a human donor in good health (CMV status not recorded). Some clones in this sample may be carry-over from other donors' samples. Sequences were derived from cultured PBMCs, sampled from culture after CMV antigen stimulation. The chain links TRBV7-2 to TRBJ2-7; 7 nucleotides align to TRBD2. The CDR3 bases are TGTGCCAGCAGCCCCCGACCCCAGGGAGGGTCAGCCTACGAGCAGTACGTC. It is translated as CASSPRPQGGSAYEQYV.